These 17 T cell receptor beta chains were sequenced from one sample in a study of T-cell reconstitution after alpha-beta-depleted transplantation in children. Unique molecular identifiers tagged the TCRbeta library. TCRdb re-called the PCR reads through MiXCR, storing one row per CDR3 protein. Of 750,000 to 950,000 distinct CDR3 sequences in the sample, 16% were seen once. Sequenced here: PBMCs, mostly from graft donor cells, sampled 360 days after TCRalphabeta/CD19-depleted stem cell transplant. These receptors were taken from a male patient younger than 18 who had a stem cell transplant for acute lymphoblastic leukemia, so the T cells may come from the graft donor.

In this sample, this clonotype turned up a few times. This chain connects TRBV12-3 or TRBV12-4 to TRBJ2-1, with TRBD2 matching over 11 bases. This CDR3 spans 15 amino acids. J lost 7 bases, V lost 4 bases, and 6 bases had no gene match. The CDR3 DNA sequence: TGTGCCAGCAGTTCGAGTAGCGGGAGGGAGAATGAGCAGTTCTTC. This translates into CASSSSSGRENEQFF.

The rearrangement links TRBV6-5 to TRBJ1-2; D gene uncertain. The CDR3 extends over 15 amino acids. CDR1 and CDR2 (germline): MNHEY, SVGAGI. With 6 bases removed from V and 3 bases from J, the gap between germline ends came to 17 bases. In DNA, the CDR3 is TGTGCCAGCAGGATGACTCACGAATCGGACTATGGCTACACCTTC. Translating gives CASRMTHESDYGYTF.

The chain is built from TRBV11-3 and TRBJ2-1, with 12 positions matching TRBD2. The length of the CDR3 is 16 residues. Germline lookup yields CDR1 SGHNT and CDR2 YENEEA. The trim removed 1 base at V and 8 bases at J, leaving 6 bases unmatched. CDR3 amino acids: CASSLGLAGGFDEQFF. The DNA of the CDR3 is TGTGCCAGCAGCTTAGGTCTAGCGGGAGGGTTCGATGAGCAGTTCTTC.

This CDR3 reads CASRKGLGGGTGELFF. The CDR3 bases are TGTGCCAGCAGGAAAGGACTAGGGGGTGGCACCGGGGAGCTGTTTTTT. This chain joins TRBV2 and TRBJ2-2; the D gene is possibly TRBD2 (7 bases). CDR1 is SNHLY, CDR2 FYNNEI, per germline. This CDR3 has 16 residues. Deletions cut 6 bases from V and 4 bases from J, with 18 bases between.

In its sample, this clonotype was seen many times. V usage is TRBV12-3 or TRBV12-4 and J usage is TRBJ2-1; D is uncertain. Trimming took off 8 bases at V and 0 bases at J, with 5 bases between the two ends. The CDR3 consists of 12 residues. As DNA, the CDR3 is TGTGCCAGCGGAATCTCCTACAATGAGCAGTTCTTC. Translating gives CASGISYNEQFF.

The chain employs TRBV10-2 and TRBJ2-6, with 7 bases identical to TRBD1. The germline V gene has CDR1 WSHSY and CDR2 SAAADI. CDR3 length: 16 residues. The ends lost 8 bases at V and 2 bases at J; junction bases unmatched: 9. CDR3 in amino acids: CASARQGTAGANVLTF. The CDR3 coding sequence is TGCGCCAGCGCTAGACAGGGAACGGCTGGGGCCAACGTCCTGACTTTC.

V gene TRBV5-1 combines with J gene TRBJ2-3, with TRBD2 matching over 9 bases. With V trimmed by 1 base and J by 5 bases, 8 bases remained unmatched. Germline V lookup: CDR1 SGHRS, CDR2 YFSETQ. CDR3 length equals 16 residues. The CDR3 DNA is TGCGCCAGCAGCTTGCCCATTAGCGGGAGTGGAGATACGCAGTATTTT. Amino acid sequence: CASSLPISGSGDTQYF.

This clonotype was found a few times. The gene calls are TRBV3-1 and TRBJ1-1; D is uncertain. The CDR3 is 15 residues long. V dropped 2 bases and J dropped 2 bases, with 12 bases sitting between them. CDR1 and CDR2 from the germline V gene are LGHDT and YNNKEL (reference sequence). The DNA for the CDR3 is TGTGCCAGCAGCCAAAAAGTCAGGAGAAACACTGAAGCTTTCTTT. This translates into CASSQKVRRNTEAFF.

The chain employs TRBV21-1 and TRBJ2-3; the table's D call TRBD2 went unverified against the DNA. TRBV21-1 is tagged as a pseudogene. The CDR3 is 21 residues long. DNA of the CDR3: TGTGCCAGCAGCAAGCGAGGTACTGAGACTAGCGGGAGCGACATCACAGATACGCAGTATTTT. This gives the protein CASSKRGTETSGSDITDTQYF.

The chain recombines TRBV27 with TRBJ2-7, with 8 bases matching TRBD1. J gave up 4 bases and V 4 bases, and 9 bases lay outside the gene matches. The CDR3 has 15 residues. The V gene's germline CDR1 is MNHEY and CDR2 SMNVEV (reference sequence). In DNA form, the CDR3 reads TGTGCCAGCAGTTATGGACAGGGACCAGGTTACGAGCAGTACTTC. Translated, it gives CASSYGQGPGYEQYF.

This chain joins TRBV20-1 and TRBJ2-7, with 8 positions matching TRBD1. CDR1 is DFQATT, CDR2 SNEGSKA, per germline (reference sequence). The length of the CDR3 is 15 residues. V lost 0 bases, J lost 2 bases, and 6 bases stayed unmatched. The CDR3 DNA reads TGCAGTGCTAGAGATGTTCCAGGGGGCCCCTACGAGCAGTACTTC. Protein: CSARDVPGGPYEQYF.

The CDR3 DNA sequence: TGTGCCAGCTCACCGACAGGGGGCTATGAGCAGTTCTTC. This gives the protein CASSPTGGYEQFF. This chain links TRBV18 with TRBJ2-1; TRBD1 matches 10 bases. The CDR3 contains 13 residues. V dropped 3 bases and J dropped 8; count of bases not matched to a gene: 1. The germline CDR1 and CDR2 sequences are KGHSH and LQKENI.

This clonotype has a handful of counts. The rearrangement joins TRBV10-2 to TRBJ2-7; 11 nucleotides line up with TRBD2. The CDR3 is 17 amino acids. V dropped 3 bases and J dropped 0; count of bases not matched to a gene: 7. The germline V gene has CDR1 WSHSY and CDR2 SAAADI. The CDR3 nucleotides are TGCGCCAGCAGTGATCCTAAACTAGCGGGAGCCTCCTACGAGCAGTACTTC. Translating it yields CASSDPKLAGASYEQYF.

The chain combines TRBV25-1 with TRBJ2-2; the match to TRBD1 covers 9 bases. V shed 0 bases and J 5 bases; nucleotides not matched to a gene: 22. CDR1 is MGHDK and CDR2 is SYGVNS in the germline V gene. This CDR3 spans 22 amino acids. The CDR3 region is CASSEYKREWGYTGGETGELFF. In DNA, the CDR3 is TGTGCCAGCAGTGAATATAAGCGCGAGTGGGGATACACAGGGGGCGAGACCGGGGAGCTGTTTTTT.

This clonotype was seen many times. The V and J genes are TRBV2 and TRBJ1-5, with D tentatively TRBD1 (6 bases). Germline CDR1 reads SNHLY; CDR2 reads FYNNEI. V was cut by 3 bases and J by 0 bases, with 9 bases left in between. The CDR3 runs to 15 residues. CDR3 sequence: CASSDGGSSNQPQHF. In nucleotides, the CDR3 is TGTGCCAGCAGTGATGGGGGCTCTAGCAATCAGCCCCAGCATTTT.

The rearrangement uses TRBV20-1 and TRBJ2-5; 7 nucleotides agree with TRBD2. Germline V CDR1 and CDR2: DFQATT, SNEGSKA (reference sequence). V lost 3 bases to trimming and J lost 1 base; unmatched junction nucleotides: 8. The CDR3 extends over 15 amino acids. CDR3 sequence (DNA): TGCAGTGCTAGCGCGGGAGCGGTGGGCCAAGAGACCCAGTACTTC. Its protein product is CSASAGAVGQETQYF.

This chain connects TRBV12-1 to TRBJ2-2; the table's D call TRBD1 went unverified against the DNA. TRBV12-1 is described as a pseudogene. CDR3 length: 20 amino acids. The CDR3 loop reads CASIPVLAPPANLDTGELFF. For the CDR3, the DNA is TGTGCCAGCATTCCGGTCCTAGCGCCTCCTGCGAATTTGGACACCGGGGAGCTGTTTTTT.